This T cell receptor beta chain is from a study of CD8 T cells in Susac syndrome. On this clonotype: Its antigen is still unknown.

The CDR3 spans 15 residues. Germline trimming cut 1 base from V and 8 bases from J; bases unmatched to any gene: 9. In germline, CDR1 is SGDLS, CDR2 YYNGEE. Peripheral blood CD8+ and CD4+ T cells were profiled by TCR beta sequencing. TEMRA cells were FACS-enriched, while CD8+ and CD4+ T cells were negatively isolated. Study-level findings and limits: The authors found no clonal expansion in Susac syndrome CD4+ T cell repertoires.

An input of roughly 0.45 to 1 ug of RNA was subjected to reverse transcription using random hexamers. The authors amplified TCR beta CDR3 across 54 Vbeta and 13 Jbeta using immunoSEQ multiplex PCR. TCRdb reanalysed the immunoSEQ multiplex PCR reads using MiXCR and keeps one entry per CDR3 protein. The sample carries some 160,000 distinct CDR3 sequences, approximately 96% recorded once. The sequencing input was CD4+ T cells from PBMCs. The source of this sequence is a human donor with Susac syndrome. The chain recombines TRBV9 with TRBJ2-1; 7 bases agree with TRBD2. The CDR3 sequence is CASSVRAGRPHEQFF. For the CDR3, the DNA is TGTGCCAGCAGCGTACGAGCGGGACGTCCCCATGAGCAGTTCTTC.